The rows below give T cell receptor beta chains drawn from one sample of a study of blood T cells in healthy people across ages. MiXCR, run by TCRdb on the 5' RACE reads, gives a single entry per CDR3 protein. The sample includes around 1,600,000 distinct CDR3 sequences, roughly two fifths of them seen just once. Source material: blood. The receptors derive from a woman between 18 and 29 years old in good health. Both conserved end residues are part of each CDR3. D genes are given only for firm matches. Not all rows give a size; the values are once, few, many and, for expanded clones, a class.

clone size,J gene,V gene,D gene,CDR3 DNA,CDR3 protein
few,TRBJ2-5,TRBV28,TRBD1,TGTGCGAGTGGGACAGGGGGACGCCAGAGGACCCAGTACTTC,CASGTGGRQRTQYF
-,TRBJ2-3,TRBV28,-,TGTGCCAGCAGTTTATATCCGGGAGTGGGCACAGATACGCAGTATTTT,CASSLYPGVGTDTQYF
-,TRBJ2-7,TRBV5-1,-,TGCGCCAGCAGCTTGAACCCAGGGCTATCCTACGAGCAGTACTTC,CASSLNPGLSYEQYF
-,TRBJ2-1,TRBV20-1,-,TGCAGTGCTGGTTACCGGGACCCCAAGGAGACCCAGTTCTTC,CSAGYRDPKETQFF
many,TRBJ2-7,TRBV6-2/TRBV6-3,-,TGTGCCAGCCAGGACAGCTCCTACAATGAGCAGTACTTC,CASQDSSYNEQYF
few,TRBJ1-2,TRBV20-1,-,TGCAGTGCTCTCCCGGGACGGCTCTTAAACTATGGCTACACCTTC,CSALPGRLLNYGYTF
-,TRBJ2-1,TRBV6-2/TRBV6-3,-,TGTGCCAGCAGTTTAAAACAGTGGGGGAAGAATGAGCAGTTCTTC,CASSLKQWGKNEQFF
few,TRBJ2-1,TRBV6-8,-,TGTGCCAGCAAGGAGGGGGCGAACAATGAGCAGTTCTTC,CASKEGANNEQFF
many,TRBJ2-1,TRBV2,-,TGTGCCGCCGGGCCGGGAAGCTCCTACAATGAGCAGTTCTTC,CAAGPGSSYNEQFF
-,TRBJ2-3,TRBV20-1,-,TGCAGTGCTAGAGATCCCCTTCTACAGGGATCTAGCACAGATACGCAGTATTTT,CSARDPLLQGSSTDTQYF
few,TRBJ1-2,TRBV2,-,TGTGCCAGCAGTGAAGGGAAGGGCGAAGAGTATGGCTACACCTTC,CASSEGKGEEYGYTF
-,TRBJ2-7,TRBV14,-,TGTGCCAGCAGTCAAGGAGTTTTAATGTACGAGCAGTACTTC,CASSQGVLMYEQYF
-,TRBJ1-1,TRBV27,-,TGTGCCAGCAGTTCGTCAGTGGACTCCGGGATGAACACTGAAGCTTTCTTT,CASSSSVDSGMNTEAFF
few,TRBJ2-5,TRBV2,TRBD2,TGTGCCAGCAAAACCTCCGGGGGACTAAACCAAGAGACCCAGTACTTC,CASKTSGGLNQETQYF
-,TRBJ2-1,TRBV24-1,TRBD1,TGTGCCACCAGCGGGACAGACTACAATGAGCAGTTCTTC,CATSGTDYNEQFF
-,TRBJ2-1,TRBV7-9,-,TGTGCCAGCAGCCCGAGCTCCTACAATGGGCAGTTCTTC,CASSPSSYNGQFF
-,TRBJ2-7,TRBV5-5,-,TGTACCAGCAGCCGGGGAACCTACGAGCAGTACTTC,CTSSRGTYEQYF
many,TRBJ2-7,TRBV20-1,-,TGCAGTGCTCGAAGCTACGAGCAGTACTTC,CSARSYEQYF
-,TRBJ2-7,TRBV4-1,-,TGCGCCAGCAGCCAAGAGGACCCCGGGTCCTACGAGCAGTACTTC,CASSQEDPGSYEQYF
-,TRBJ2-7,TRBV20-1,-,TGCAGTGCAACTAAGGACAGCTCCTACGAGCAGTACTTC,CSATKDSSYEQYF
once,TRBJ1-2,TRBV25-1,-,TGTGCCAGCAGTGAATGGGGCGATCACTATGGCTACACCTTC,CASSEWGDHYGYTF
-,TRBJ1-5,TRBV12-3/TRBV12-4,TRBD1,TGTGCCAGCAGTTCCGGGACAGGGGGCGCGGCCCAGCATTTT,CASSSGTGGAAQHF
-,TRBJ2-7,TRBV27,-,TGTGCCAGCAGTTTATTTAGGGTTAGCGGTAACTCCTACGAGCAGTACTTC,CASSLFRVSGNSYEQYF
-,TRBJ2-7,TRBV4-3,-,TGCGCCAGCAGCCGATCTCAGGGGTTTGTTTACGAGCAGTACTTC,CASSRSQGFVYEQYF
-,TRBJ2-5,TRBV4-3,-,TGCGCCAGCAGCCAAGGCTTAGGACTACAGCAGTACTTC,CASSQGLGLQQYF
-,TRBJ2-1,TRBV6-6,TRBD2,TGTGCCAGCAGTTACCGGACTAGCGAGAATGAGCAGTTCTTC,CASSYRTSENEQFF
-,TRBJ2-3,TRBV29-1,-,TGCAGCGTTGCCAGGCCCAACACAGATACGCAGTATTTT,CSVARPNTDTQYF
-,TRBJ1-1,TRBV28,-,TGTGCCAGCATAAAAGGGGTTGGGAACACTGAAGCTTTCTTT,CASIKGVGNTEAFF
-,TRBJ1-1,TRBV10-3,TRBD1,TGTGCCATCAGTGGGTGGGACAGGGGCACTGAAGCTTTCTTT,CAISGWDRGTEAFF
-,TRBJ2-1,TRBV12-3/TRBV12-4,-,TGTGCCAGCAGGTTCGGGGAGACTGAGCAGTTCTTC,CASRFGETEQFF
-,TRBJ2-7,TRBV20-1,-,TGCAGTGCTTCCCCTCGGACGGTCTACGAGCAGTACTTC,CSASPRTVYEQYF
-,TRBJ1-4,TRBV15,-,TGTGCCACCAGCAGAGATTTAGGTATTGGGGGCGGGCAAGAAAAACTGTTTTTT,CATSRDLGIGGGQEKLFF
-,TRBJ1-6,TRBV6-6,-,TGTGCCAGCAGCTCAGGGGATCGGGATAATTCACCCCTCCACTTT,CASSSGDRDNSPLHF
once,TRBJ2-3,TRBV11-3,-,TGTGCCAGCAGCACAGGGTGGGGGGATACGCAGTATTTT,CASSTGWGDTQYF
few,TRBJ2-1,TRBV11-3,TRBD2,TGTGCCAGCAGCGCCTCCCTAGCGGGAGCCAATGAGCAGTTCTTC,CASSASLAGANEQFF